This T cell receptor (beta chain) is drawn from a study of T cell responses to AZD1222 COVID-19 vaccine. Regarding the study as a whole: Compared with day 0, the breadth and depth of the Spike-specific TCR repertoire rose significantly after two doses of AZD1222. White British donors predominated, females outnumbered males, and clonal diversity was possibly underestimated. The study sampled repertoires only after the peak T cell response. Dominant CD4 TCR responses targeted spike regions 160-218 and 743-854.

TCRdb's table, derived via immunoSEQ multiplex PCR, lists solely in-frame clones and lacks some. The sample includes around 260,000 clones, approximately 95% of them seen just once. Trimming cost V 5 bases and J 0 bases; bases outside gene matches: 9. The CDR3 has 17 amino acids. The germline V gene encodes CDR1 MNHNY and CDR2 SVGAGI (reference sequence). On this clone itself: Its target is unknown.

The sequenced sample was peripheral blood, obtained on day 0 of AZD1222 vaccination. This sequence originates from an adult in good health. V is TRBV6-6 and J is TRBJ2-2; TRBD2 matches at 7 bases. CDR3 in DNA: TGTGCCAGCAGTCGTGGGGGAGGGCGGACGAACACCGGGGAGCTGTTTTTT. This translates into CASSRGGGRTNTGELFF.